The present entry profiles one T cell receptor (beta chain) with its context. The antigen remains unidentified. CDR1 is SGDLS, CDR2 YYNGEE, per germline. This CDR3 region has 15 residues. Deletions cut 1 base from V and 2 bases from J, with 10 bases between. Measured with immunoSEQ multiplex PCR; TCRdb has only the in-frame clones, and not every one. The sample lists roughly 100,000 clones; roughly 91% were seen once. The sample belongs to a study of siplizumab effects on memory and regulatory T cells. Study results and limitations: Memory T cells appeared less diverse than naive cells, which seemed to contribute substantially to alloresponse.

V is TRBV9 and J is TRBJ2-1; D is uncertain. This TCR came from a human donor in good health. Sequenced input: CD4+ T cells sorted from blood. The chain's CDR3 is CASSVLGITYNEQFF. As DNA, the CDR3 is TGTGCCAGCAGCGTACTGGGGATAACCTACAATGAGCAGTTCTTC.